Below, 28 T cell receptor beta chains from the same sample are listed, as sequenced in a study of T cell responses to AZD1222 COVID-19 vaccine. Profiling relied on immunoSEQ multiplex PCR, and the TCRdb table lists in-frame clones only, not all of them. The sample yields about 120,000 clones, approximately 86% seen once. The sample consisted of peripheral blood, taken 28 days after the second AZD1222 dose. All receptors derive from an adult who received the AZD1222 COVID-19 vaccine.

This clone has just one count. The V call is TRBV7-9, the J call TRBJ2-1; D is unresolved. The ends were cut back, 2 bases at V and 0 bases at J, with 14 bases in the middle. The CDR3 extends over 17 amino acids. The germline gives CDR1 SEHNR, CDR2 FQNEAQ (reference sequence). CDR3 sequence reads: CASSLPGSESSYNEQFF. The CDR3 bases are TGTGCCAGCAGCTTACCGGGCTCGGAAAGCTCCTACAATGAGCAGTTCTTC.

The CDR3 coding sequence is TGTGCCAGCTCACGCGGGGACCTTGCAACTAATGAAAAACTGTTTTTT. Translation gives CASSRGDLATNEKLFF. The rearrangement joins TRBV18 to TRBJ1-4; D possibly corresponds to TRBD1 (5 bases). With 4 bases removed from V and 0 bases from J, the gap between germline ends came to 12 bases. The CDR3 is made up of 16 amino acids. CDR1 and CDR2 from the germline V gene are KGHSH and LQKENI.

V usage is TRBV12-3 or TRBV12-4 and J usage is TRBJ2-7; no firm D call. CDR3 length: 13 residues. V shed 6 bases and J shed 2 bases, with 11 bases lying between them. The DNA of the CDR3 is TGTGCCAGCAGGATTAACGGTGCCTACGAGCAGTACTTC. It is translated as CASRINGAYEQYF.

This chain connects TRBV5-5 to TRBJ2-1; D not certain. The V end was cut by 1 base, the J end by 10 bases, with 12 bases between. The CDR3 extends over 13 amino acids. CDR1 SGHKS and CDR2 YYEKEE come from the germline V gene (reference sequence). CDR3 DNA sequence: TGTGCCAGCAGCTTGTGGGGTCCGAGGGAGCAGTTCTTC. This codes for CASSLWGPREQFF.

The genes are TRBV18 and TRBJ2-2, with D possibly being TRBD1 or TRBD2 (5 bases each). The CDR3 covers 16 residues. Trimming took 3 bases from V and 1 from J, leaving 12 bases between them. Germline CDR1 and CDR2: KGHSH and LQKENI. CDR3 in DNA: TGTGCCAGCTCACCCCCGGGGCAGAGGAACACCGGGGAGCTGTTTTTT. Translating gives CASSPPGQRNTGELFF.

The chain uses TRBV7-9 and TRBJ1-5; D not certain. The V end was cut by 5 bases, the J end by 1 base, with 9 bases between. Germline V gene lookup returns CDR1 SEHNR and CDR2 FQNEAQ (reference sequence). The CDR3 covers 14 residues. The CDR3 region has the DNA TGTGCCAGCAGCGATCTAAGCAGCAATCAGCCCCAGCATTTT. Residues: CASSDLSSNQPQHF.

In DNA, the CDR3 is TGCGCCAGCAGCTTGGCCACGGCGAGAACTAATGAAAAACTGTTTTTT. Its protein is CASSLATARTNEKLFF. The V gene is TRBV5-1, the J gene TRBJ1-4; no clear D. Deletions cut 0 bases from V and 1 base from J, with 10 bases between. Germline CDR1 and CDR2: SGHRS and YFSETQ. The CDR3 length is 16 residues.

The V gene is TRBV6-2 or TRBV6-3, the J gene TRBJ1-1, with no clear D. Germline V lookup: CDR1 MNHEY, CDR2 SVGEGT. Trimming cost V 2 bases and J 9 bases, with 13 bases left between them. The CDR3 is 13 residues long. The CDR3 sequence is CASSYETLLKAFF. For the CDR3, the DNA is TGTGCCAGCAGTTACGAGACGCTCCTGAAAGCTTTCTTT.

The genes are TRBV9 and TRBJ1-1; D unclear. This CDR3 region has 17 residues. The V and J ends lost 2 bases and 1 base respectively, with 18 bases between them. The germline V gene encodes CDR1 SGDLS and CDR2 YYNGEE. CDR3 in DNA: TGTGCCAGCAGCGTTGGCCCGCGGTGGACGGCGAACACTGAAGCTTTCTTT. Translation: CASSVGPRWTANTEAFF.

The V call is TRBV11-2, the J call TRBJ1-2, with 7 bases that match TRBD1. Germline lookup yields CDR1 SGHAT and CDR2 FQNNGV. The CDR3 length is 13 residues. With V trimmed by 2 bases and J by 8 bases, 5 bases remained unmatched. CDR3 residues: CASSLTGQQGYTF. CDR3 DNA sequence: TGTGCCAGCAGCTTAACGGGACAGCAAGGCTACACCTTC.

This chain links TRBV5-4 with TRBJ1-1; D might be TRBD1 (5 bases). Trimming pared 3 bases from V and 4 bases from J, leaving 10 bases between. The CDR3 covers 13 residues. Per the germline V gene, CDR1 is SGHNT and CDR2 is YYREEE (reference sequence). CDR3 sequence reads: CASSWGRGTEAFF. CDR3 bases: TGTGCCAGCAGCTGGGGGAGGGGCACTGAAGCTTTCTTT.

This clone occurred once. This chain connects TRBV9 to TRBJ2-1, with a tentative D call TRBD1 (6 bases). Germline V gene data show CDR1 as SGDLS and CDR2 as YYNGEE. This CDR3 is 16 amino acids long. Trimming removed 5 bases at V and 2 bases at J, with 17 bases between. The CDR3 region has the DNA TGTGCCAGCAGTCATAACCCCGGGACACCCTACAATGAGCAGTTCTTC. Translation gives CASSHNPGTPYNEQFF.

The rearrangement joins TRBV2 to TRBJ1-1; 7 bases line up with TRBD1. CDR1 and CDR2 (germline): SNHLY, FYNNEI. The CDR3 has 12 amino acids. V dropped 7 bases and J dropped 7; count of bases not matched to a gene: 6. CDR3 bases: TGTGCCAGCATATCAGGGGGTGATGAAGCTTTCTTT. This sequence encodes CASISGGDEAFF.

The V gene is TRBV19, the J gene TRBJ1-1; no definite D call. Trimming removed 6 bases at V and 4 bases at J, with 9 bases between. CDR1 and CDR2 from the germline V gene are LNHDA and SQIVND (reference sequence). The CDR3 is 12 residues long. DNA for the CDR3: TGTGCCAGTAGATCGGGAGTCACTGAAGCTTTCTTT. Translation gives CASRSGVTEAFF.

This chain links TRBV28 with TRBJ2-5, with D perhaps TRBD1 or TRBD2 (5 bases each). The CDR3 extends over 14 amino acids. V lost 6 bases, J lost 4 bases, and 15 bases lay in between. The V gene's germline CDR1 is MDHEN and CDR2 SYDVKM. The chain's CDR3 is CASSSMGEGETQYF. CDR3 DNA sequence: TGTGCCAGCAGCTCCATGGGGGAAGGAGAGACCCAGTACTTC.

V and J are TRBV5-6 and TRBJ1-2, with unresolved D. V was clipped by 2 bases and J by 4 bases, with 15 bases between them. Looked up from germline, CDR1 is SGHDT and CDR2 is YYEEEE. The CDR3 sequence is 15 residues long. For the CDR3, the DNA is TGTGCCAGCAGCTTTTTGGCCAACTCCCGCTATGGCTACACCTTC. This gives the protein CASSFLANSRYGYTF.

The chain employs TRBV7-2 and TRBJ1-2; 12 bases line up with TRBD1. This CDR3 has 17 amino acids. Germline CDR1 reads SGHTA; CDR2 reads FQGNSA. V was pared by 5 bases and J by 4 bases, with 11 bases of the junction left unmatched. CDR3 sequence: CASSARGQGAWTYGYTF. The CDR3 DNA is TGTGCCAGCAGCGCGCGGGGACAGGGGGCTTGGACCTATGGCTACACCTTC.

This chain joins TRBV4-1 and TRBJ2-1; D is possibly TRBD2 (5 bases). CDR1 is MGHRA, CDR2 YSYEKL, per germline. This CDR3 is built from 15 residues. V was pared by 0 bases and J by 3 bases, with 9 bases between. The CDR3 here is CASSQDPGNYNEQFF. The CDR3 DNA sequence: TGCGCCAGCAGCCAAGATCCGGGAAACTACAATGAGCAGTTCTTC.

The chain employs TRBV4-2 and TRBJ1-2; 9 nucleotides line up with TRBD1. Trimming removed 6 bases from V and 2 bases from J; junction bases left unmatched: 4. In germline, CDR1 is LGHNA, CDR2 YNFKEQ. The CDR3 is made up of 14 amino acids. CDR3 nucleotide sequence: TGTGCCAGCAGTCCCGGACAGGGGAACTATGGCTACACCTTC. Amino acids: CASSPGQGNYGYTF.

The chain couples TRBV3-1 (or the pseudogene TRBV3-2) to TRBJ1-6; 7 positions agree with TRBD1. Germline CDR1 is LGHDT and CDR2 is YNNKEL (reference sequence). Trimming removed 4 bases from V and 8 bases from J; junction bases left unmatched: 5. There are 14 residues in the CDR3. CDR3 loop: CASSRTGDYSPLHF. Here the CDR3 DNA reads TGTGCCAGCAGCCGAACAGGGGACTATTCACCCCTCCACTTT.

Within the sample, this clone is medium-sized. The CDR3 nucleotides are TGTGCCTGGAGGAGAATTCGCTCCTATAATTCACCCCTCCACTTT. It yields the protein CAWRRIRSYNSPLHF. V gene TRBV30 combines with J gene TRBJ1-6; D ambiguous. Germline lookup yields CDR1 GTSNPN and CDR2 SVGIG (reference sequence). CDR3 length: 15 residues. V lost 3 bases to trimming and J lost 0 bases, with 9 bases between them.

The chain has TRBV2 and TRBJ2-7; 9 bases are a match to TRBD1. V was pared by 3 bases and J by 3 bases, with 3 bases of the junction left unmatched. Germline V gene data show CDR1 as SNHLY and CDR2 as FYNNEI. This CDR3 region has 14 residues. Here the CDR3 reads CASSESTGGYEQYF. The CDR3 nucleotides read TGTGCCAGCAGTGAGTCGACAGGGGGCTACGAGCAGTACTTC.

For the CDR3, the DNA is TGCAGCGTTGGCGGGACCTACAATCAGCCCCAGCATTTT. Its translation is CSVGGTYNQPQHF. The chain links TRBV29-1 to TRBJ1-5; a weak D match, TRBD1 (5 bases). Germline V CDR1 and CDR2: SQVTM, ANQGSEA. The CDR3 has 13 residues. V shed 4 bases and J shed 3 bases, with 10 bases lying between them.

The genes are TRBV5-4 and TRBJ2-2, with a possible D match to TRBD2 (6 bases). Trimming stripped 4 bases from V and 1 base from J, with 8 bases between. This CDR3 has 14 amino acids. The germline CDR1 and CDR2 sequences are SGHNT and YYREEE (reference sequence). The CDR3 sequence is CASSHGGNTGELFF. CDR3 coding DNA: TGTGCCAGCAGCCACGGGGGGAACACCGGGGAGCTGTTTTTT.

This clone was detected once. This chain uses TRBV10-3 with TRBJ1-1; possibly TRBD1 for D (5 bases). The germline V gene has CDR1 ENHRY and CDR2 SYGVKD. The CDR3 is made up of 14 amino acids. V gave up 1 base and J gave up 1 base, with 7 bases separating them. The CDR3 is CAISEFGGNTEAFF. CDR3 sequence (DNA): TGTGCCATCAGTGAGTTCGGGGGGAACACTGAAGCTTTCTTT.

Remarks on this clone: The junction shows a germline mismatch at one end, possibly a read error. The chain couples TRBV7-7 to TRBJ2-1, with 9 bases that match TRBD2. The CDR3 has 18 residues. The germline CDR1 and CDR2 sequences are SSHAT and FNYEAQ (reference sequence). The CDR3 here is CASSRGTSSTGSYNEQFF. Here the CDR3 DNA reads TGTGCTAGCAGCCGAGGGACTAGCTCTACCGGGTCCTACAATGAGCAGTTCTTC.

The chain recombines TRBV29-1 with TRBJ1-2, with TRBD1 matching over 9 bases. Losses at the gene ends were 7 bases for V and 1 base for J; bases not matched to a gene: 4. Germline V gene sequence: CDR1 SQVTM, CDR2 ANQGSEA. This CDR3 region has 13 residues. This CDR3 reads CSAWTGDNYGYTF. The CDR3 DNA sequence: TGCAGCGCATGGACAGGGGATAACTATGGCTACACCTTC.

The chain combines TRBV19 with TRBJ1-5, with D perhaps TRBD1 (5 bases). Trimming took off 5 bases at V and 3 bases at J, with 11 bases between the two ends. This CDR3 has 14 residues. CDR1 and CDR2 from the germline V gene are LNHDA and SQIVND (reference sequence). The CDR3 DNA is TGTGCCAGTAGTGGGACGGGCGACAATCAGCCCCAGCATTTT. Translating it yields CASSGTGDNQPQHF.